This is a list of T cell receptor beta chains from one sample in a study of T cell repertoires in breast cancer. TCRdb fed the emulsion pairing reads into MiXCR, producing one record per CDR3 protein. This table has about 480 distinct CDR3 sequences, around 50% appearing once. Sequenced: CD8+ T cells. These receptors were obtained from a pool of human donors with breast cancer or a healthy control (not recorded which). Each CDR3 is given with its conserved first and last residue. D genes are given only for firm matches. Rows may omit the clone size; those that give it use once, few, many or a size class.

D	V	length	size	J	DNA	CDR3
TRBD1	TRBV7-2	20	large	TRBJ1-3	TGTGCCAGCAGCTTAGGAGGTCGGACAGGGATATCTCGCCGTGGAAACACCATATATTTT	CASSLGGRTGISRRGNTIYF
-	TRBV7-2	13	-	TRBJ2-1	TGTGCCAGCAGCCCAAGCGCCTACAATGAGCAGTTCTTC	CASSPSAYNEQFF
-	TRBV7-2	15	medium-sized	TRBJ1-5	TGTGCCAGCAGCTTAGTGGGGGTTAGCAATCAGCCCCAGCATTTT	CASSLVGVSNQPQHF
-	TRBV7-6	12	few	TRBJ2-2	TGTGCCAGCAGCTTAAAGATCGGGTATCTGTTTTTT	CASSLKIGYLFF
-	TRBV7-3	12	few	TRBJ1-5	TGTGCCAGCAGCTCCGCAGATCAGCCCCAGCATTTT	CASSSADQPQHF
-	TRBV7-6	15	-	TRBJ1-6	TGTGCCAGCAGCCTTACAGGAACCACAAGTTCACCCCTCCACTTT	CASSLTGTTSSPLHF
-	TRBV7-6	14	many	TRBJ2-1	TGTGCCAGCAGCTCGGAGGGCCAGCTTGATGAGCAGTTCTTC	CASSSEGQLDEQFF
-	TRBV6-1	16	-	TRBJ1-5	TGTGCCAGCAGTCCGAGGGGGGATGGGGACAATCAGCCTCAGCATTTT	CASSPRGDGDNQPQHF
-	TRBV7-3	13	-	TRBJ2-1	TGTGCCAGCAGCTTAAGCTCCTACAATGAGCAGTTCTTC	CASSLSSYNEQFF
-	TRBV7-2	16	-	TRBJ2-2	TGTGCCAGCAGCCCCGGGGCACGACCCGACCCCGGGGAGCTGTTTTTT	CASSPGARPDPGELFF
TRBD1	TRBV6-8	15	-	TRBJ1-2	TGTGCCAGCAGTCCACGGACAGGGGGCTCCTATGGCTACACCTTC	CASSPRTGGSYGYTF
TRBD1	TRBV6-8	15	-	TRBJ2-3	TGTGCCAGCGCCAAAGGGCGACAGGGGTCAGATACGCAGTATTTT	CASAKGRQGSDTQYF
TRBD1	TRBV7-2	14	-	TRBJ1-5	TGTGCCAGCAGCACGGACAGGGGCAATCAGCCCCAGCATTTT	CASSTDRGNQPQHF
-	TRBV7-3	15	-	TRBJ2-5	TGTGCCAGCAGCTCTACCGTGGGCTTTCAAGAGACCCAGTACTTC	CASSSTVGFQETQYF
TRBD2	TRBV6-2/TRBV6-3	14	-	TRBJ2-7	TGTGCCAGCAGTTACTCAGTACGGGAGGGCGAGCAGTACTTC	CASSYSVREGEQYF